Presented here are 18 T cell receptor beta chains from one specimen sequenced in a study of shared clonotypes between healthy human individuals. Measured with immunoSEQ multiplex PCR; TCRdb has only the in-frame clones, and not every one. The sample holds 530,000 or so clones, 60% to 80% seen once. The sample was PBMCs. The source is a woman in her thirties or forties in good health. Some clones in this sample may be carry-over from other donors' samples.

The chain uses TRBV27 and TRBJ2-1; 8 bases fit TRBD1. The junction had 15 bases not matched to a gene; V was cut back by 7 bases and J by 4 bases. This CDR3 region has 17 residues. Germline V CDR1 and CDR2: MNHEY, SMNVEV (reference sequence). The chain's CDR3 is CASILRQGQGYYNEQFF. The CDR3 DNA is TGTGCCAGCATTCTACGCCAAGGACAGGGTTATTACAATGAGCAGTTCTTC.

The chain couples TRBV7-8 to TRBJ2-7; possibly TRBD2 for D (5 bases). CDR1 SGHVS and CDR2 FQNEAQ come from the germline V gene. The CDR3 runs 13 residues. Trimming pared 9 bases from V and 6 bases from J, leaving 18 bases between. DNA of the CDR3: TGTGCCAGTAGCCCCTCGCGTGGAGGCGAGCAGTACTTC. Amino acid sequence: CASSPSRGGEQYF.

Of note for this clone: It may be a read error: a sequence one base away is much more abundant. Different DNA sequences within this sample yield the same CDR3. The chain combines TRBV5-1 with TRBJ1-1, with 10 bases that match TRBD1. V gave up 0 bases and J gave up 4 bases; unmatched junction bases: 0. Germline lookup yields CDR1 SGHRS and CDR2 YFSETQ. The CDR3 extends over 14 amino acids. The CDR3 nucleotides read TGCGCCAGCAGCTTGGGGACAGGGGGCACTGAAGCTTTCTTT. Its protein product is CASSLGTGGTEAFF. The full variable domain, its missing parts supplied by reference TRBV5-1 and TRBJ1-1, is KAGVTQTPRYLIKTRGQQVTLSCSPISGHRSVSWYQQTPGQGLQFLFEYFSETQRNKGNFPGRFSGRQFSNSRSEMNVSTLELGDSALYLCASSLGTGGTEAFFGQGTRLTVV.

The chain recombines TRBV5-4 with TRBJ2-2; 7 positions match TRBD2. The V and J ends lost 0 bases and 3 bases, in that order; junction bases with no gene match: 5. This CDR3 is 16 amino acids long. Germline V CDR1 and CDR2: SGHNT, YYREEE (reference sequence). For the CDR3, the DNA is TGTGCCAGCAGCTTGGGTGGCGGGAGTGACACCGGGGAGCTGTTTTTT. Its translation: CASSLGGGSDTGELFF.

This clone was recorded a few times. J is TRBJ2-1 and V is TRBV30; unclear D gene. The CDR3 has 14 amino acids. Germline-derived CDR1 and CDR2 are GTSNPN and SVGIG (reference sequence). V was trimmed by 5 bases and J by 1 base, leaving 12 bases between them. The CDR3 loop reads CAWGLAGSYNEQFF. The CDR3 nucleotides read TGTGCCTGGGGCTTAGCCGGTTCCTACAATGAGCAGTTCTTC. Full variable domain (remainder filled in from reference TRBV30 and TRBJ2-1): SQTIHQWPATLVQPVGSPLSLECTVEGTSNPNLYWYRQAAGRGLQLLFYSVGIGQISSEVPQNLSASRPQDRQFILSSKKLLLSDSGFYLCAWGLAGSYNEQFFGPGTRLTVL.

The gene calls are TRBV11-2 and TRBJ2-2; 7 nucleotides align to TRBD1. The CDR3 contains 16 residues. The V gene end was trimmed by 2 bases and the J gene end by 4 bases; junction bases not matched to a gene: 7. Germline CDR1 reads SGHAT; CDR2 reads FQNNGV. The CDR3: CASSLWAGGITGELFF. The CDR3 bases are TGTGCCAGCAGCTTATGGGCAGGGGGAATCACCGGGGAGCTGTTTTTT.

The chain combines TRBV9 with TRBJ2-5; 10 nucleotides align to TRBD2. This CDR3 is built from 15 residues. Trimming took 3 bases from V and 1 from J; bases not matched to a gene: 3. The germline CDR1 and CDR2 sequences are SGDLS and YYNGEE. The CDR3 loop is CASSASGGSQETQYF. The CDR3 DNA is TGTGCCAGCAGCGCTAGCGGGGGATCCCAAGAGACCCAGTACTTC.

The V call is TRBV4-2, the J call TRBJ2-1, with a weak D call TRBD2 (6 bases). Trimming took off 4 bases at V and 4 bases at J, with 17 bases between the two ends. CDR1 LGHNA and CDR2 YNFKEQ come from the germline V gene. The CDR3 consists of 16 residues. The CDR3 loop reads CASSRPGTLGYNEQFF. In DNA, the CDR3 is TGTGCCAGCAGCCGACCCGGGACTTTGGGATACAATGAGCAGTTCTTC.

This sequence joins TRBV29-1 and TRBJ1-1; D uncertain. The V and J ends lost 5 bases and 1 base respectively, with 8 bases between them. CDR1 is SQVTM and CDR2 is ANQGSEA in the germline V gene. The CDR3 is 12 residues long. Written as DNA, the CDR3 is TGCAGCGTTTCGGAGGGGAACACTGAAGCTTTCTTT. This codes for CSVSEGNTEAFF.

The chain uses TRBV28 and TRBJ1-2; TRBD1 matches 8 bases. The CDR3 runs 14 residues. The germline CDR1 and CDR2 sequences are MDHEN and SYDVKM. The J segment lost 4 bases and the V segment lost 6 bases, leaving 7 bases of the junction unmatched. CDR3 in amino acids: CASRLQGGPYGYTF. The CDR3 DNA is TGTGCCAGCAGACTACAGGGGGGCCCCTATGGCTACACCTTC.

The rearrangement joins TRBV28 to TRBJ2-7; 8 bases are shared with TRBD2. The CDR3 totals 15 residues. The germline gives CDR1 MDHEN, CDR2 SYDVKM. The V segment lost 5 bases and the J segment 6 bases; nucleotides outside the gene matches: 12. In nucleotides, the CDR3 is TGTGCCAGCAGTCCCTCGGGTGGCGGGAGGATCGAGCAGTACTTC. Its translation is CASSPSGGGRIEQYF.

This chain uses TRBV6-5 with TRBJ1-4; D is unclear. The CDR3 contains 16 residues. Deletions cut 0 bases from V and 3 bases from J, with 11 bases between. Germline CDR1 and CDR2: MNHEY and SVGAGI. The CDR3 bases are TGTGCCAGCAGTTACTCTGGCGGGCGGGCTAATGAAAAACTGTTTTTT. This translates into CASSYSGGRANEKLFF.

The J gene is TRBJ2-3, the V gene TRBV5-1; 11 bases match TRBD2. The V gene's germline CDR1 is SGHRS and CDR2 YFSETQ. The V segment lost 5 bases and the J segment 1 base; nucleotides outside the gene matches: 0. The CDR3 covers 14 residues. The CDR3 nucleotides read TGCGCCAGCAGGACTAGCGGGGGCACAGATACGCAGTATTTT. Its protein is CASRTSGGTDTQYF. The full variable domain, completed using reference TRBV5-1 and TRBJ2-3, is KAGVTQTPRYLIKTRGQQVTLSCSPISGHRSVSWYQQTPGQGLQFLFEYFSETQRNKGNFPGRFSGRQFSNSRSEMNVSTLELGDSALYLCASRTSGGTDTQYFGPGTRLTVL.

This clone has just one count. The rearrangement links TRBV2 to TRBJ2-1, with D perhaps matching TRBD1 (7 bases). Germline V gives CDR1 SNHLY, CDR2 FYNNEI. CDR3 length: 15 residues. Trimming removed 7 bases at V and 2 bases at J, with 15 bases between. The CDR3 reads CASITDREAYNEQFF. In DNA form, the CDR3 reads TGTGCCAGCATTACCGACAGGGAGGCCTACAATGAGCAGTTCTTC. Drawing the rest from reference TRBV2 and TRBJ2-1, the complete variable domain is EPEVTQTPSHQVTQMGQEVILRCVPISNHLYFYWYRQILGQKVEFLVSFYNNEISEKSEIFDDQFSVERPDGSNFTLKIRSTKLEDSAMYFCASITDREAYNEQFFGPGTRLTVL.

The rearrangement links TRBV28 to TRBJ2-2; tentatively, D is TRBD2 (6 bases). The CDR3 is 13 amino acids. The V gene's germline CDR1 is MDHEN and CDR2 SYDVKM. Trimming left V 8 bases short and J 3 bases short, with 10 bases between. The DNA for the CDR3 is TGTGCCAGCCTAGCGCTGCACACCGGGGAGCTGTTTTTT. Translation gives CASLALHTGELFF. The entire variable domain, with the rest obtained from reference TRBV28 and TRBJ2-2, is as follows: DVKVTQSSRYLVKRTGEKVFLECVQDMDHENMFWYRQDPGLGLRLIYFSYDVKMKEKGDIPEGYSVSREKKERFSLILESASTNQTSMYLCASLALHTGELFFGEGSRLTVL.

The chain joins TRBV9 to TRBJ2-3; D is possibly TRBD2 (5 bases). CDR1 and CDR2 from the germline V gene are SGDLS and YYNGEE. V was clipped by 0 bases and J by 2 bases, with 13 bases between them. This CDR3 is 16 amino acids long. The CDR3 loop reads CASSVEVSADTDTQYF. The CDR3 nucleotides are TGTGCCAGCAGCGTAGAGGTTAGCGCAGACACAGATACGCAGTATTTT.

The genes are TRBV28 and TRBJ2-1; 12 bases are a match to TRBD2. J gave up 6 bases and V 6 bases, and 6 bases lay outside the gene matches. The germline gives CDR1 MDHEN, CDR2 SYDVKM. This CDR3 has 15 amino acids. The CDR3 spells CASSEWTSGTNEQFF. CDR3 bases: TGTGCCAGCAGCGAATGGACTAGCGGGACCAATGAGCAGTTCTTC.

In its sample, this clone was seen a few times. The chain joins TRBV10-3 to TRBJ2-5, with 11 positions matching TRBD2. In germline, CDR1 is ENHRY, CDR2 SYGVKD. V was pared by 2 bases and J by 5 bases, with 4 bases of the junction left unmatched. The CDR3 spans 15 residues. CDR3 protein: CAISERLAGGETQYF. DNA of the CDR3: TGTGCCATCAGTGAGCGGCTAGCGGGAGGTGAGACCCAGTACTTC.